The rows below give T cell receptor beta chains drawn from one sample of a study of OX40 agonist ivuxolimab in advanced cancers. Using immunoSEQ multiplex PCR, the repertoire was profiled, and TCRdb retains in-frame clones only, with some absent. The data contain more than 70,000 clones, roughly 93% of them singletons. The source was CD4+ or CD8+ T cells sorted from blood, collected in a trial of the OX40 agonist ivuxolimab. All receptors derive from an adult with an advanced solid tumor such as melanoma, head and neck, liver or kidney cancer. The CDR3 runs from the conserved cysteine through the conserved F or W. The D gene is left open where the match is weak. Not every row has a clone size; where given, it reads once, few, many or a size class.

- TRBJ1-1 TRBV9 - TGTGCCAGCAGCTCCCGTACGAACACTGAAGCTTTCTTT CASSSRTNTEAFF
- TRBJ2-3 TRBV28 TRBD2 TGTGCCAGCATCCCCCTGGCTAGCGGGACAGATACGCAGTATTTT CASIPLASGTDTQYF
- TRBJ1-1 TRBV6-6 - TGTGCCAGCAGTTACTTCTTAGGAGACACTGAAGCTTTCTTT CASSYFLGDTEAFF
- TRBJ2-1 TRBV4-2 - TGTGCCAGCAGCCAGACCGGGACTGGAAATCACAATGAGCAGTTCTTC CASSQTGTGNHNEQFF
- TRBJ1-1 TRBV27 - TGTGCCAGCAGGAACGGGGCAGGGGTGAACACTGAAGCTTTCTTT CASRNGAGVNTEAFF
- TRBJ1-3 TRBV20-1 - TGCAGTGCCAGGAGTGGAAACACCATATATTTT CSARSGNTIYF
- TRBJ2-7 TRBV15 - TGTGCCACCAGCAGAGAGAGGGGAGCTACCACCTACGAGCAGTACTTC CATSRERGATTYEQYF
few TRBJ1-4 TRBV28 TRBD1 TGTGCCAGCAGTTTCGGCTCGGGGACAGGGGGAGAAAAACTGTTTTTT CASSFGSGTGGEKLFF
- TRBJ2-1 TRBV7-2 - TGTGCCAGCAGCTTAGGGGCGGACATTTACAATGAGCAGTTCTTC CASSLGADIYNEQFF
few TRBJ1-5 TRBV4-1 - TGCGCCAGCAGCTTTGACAGGACTGCTCAGCCCCAGCATTTT CASSFDRTAQPQHF
- TRBJ2-5 TRBV7-9 TRBD1 TGTGCCAGCAGCATAAGGACAGGGGGCGGGGAGACCCAGTACTTC CASSIRTGGGETQYF
- TRBJ2-5 TRBV18 TRBD1 TGTGCCAGCTCACCAAACAGGGGGCAGGGAGAGACCCAGTACTTC CASSPNRGQGETQYF
- TRBJ2-7 TRBV5-1 - TGCGCCAGCAGCTTGGACAGTCCCTACGAGCAGTACTTC CASSLDSPYEQYF
- TRBJ1-5 TRBV28 - TGTGCCAGCAGTTTAATCCGGGGGGGGCCGGGCAATCAGCCCCAGCATTTT CASSLIRGGPGNQPQHF
few TRBJ2-2 TRBV7-3 - TGTGCCAGCAGATCAAGCGGAGCGAACACCGGGGAGCTGTTTTTT CASRSSGANTGELFF
- TRBJ2-7 TRBV7-2 - TGTGCCAGCAGCTTCGTAGGCTACGAGCAGTACTTC CASSFVGYEQYF
- TRBJ2-2 TRBV9 - TGTGCCAGCAGCGTAGGAGGGACCAACACCGGGGAGCTGTTTTTT CASSVGGTNTGELFF
- TRBJ2-3 TRBV7-9 - TGTGCCGGCAACAGGGGCACAGATACGCAGTATTTT CAGNRGTDTQYF
- TRBJ2-5 TRBV5-1 - TGCGCCAGCAGCTTGGGTGGAGGCCAAGAGACCCAGTACTTC CASSLGGGQETQYF
- TRBJ2-5 TRBV4-2 - TGTGCCAGCAGCCACGGAGGGACAGCAGAGACCCAGTACTTC CASSHGGTAETQYF
- TRBJ1-3 TRBV5-4 - TGTGCCAGCAGACAACAGGGAGGGTCTGGAAACACCATATATTTT CASRQQGGSGNTIYF
- TRBJ1-3 TRBV21-1 - TGTGCCAGCAGCAAATACTCCGAAGTCTCTGGAAACACCATATATTTT CASSKYSEVSGNTIYF
- TRBJ1-2 TRBV28 - TGTGCCAGCAGGCAAACACCAGAAACTGGCTACACCTTC CASRQTPETGYTF
- TRBJ1-4 TRBV5-6 - TGTGCCAGCAGCTTGGGCACCACTAATGAAAAACTGTTTTTT CASSLGTTNEKLFF
- TRBJ2-7 TRBV7-2 TRBD2 TGTGCCAGCAGCGCGAGGACTAGCGAGGGGTTGGGACGTACTAACGAGCAGTACTTC CASSARTSEGLGRTNEQYF
- TRBJ2-4 TRBV27 TRBD2 TGTGCCAGCAGTCCGACGGGGGGGATAGCCAAAAACATTCAGTACTTC CASSPTGGIAKNIQYF
- TRBJ2-3 TRBV7-8 TRBD2 TGTGCCAGCAGCTTAAACCGCCGTAGCGGGAGGGTTGTAGATACGCAGTATTTT CASSLNRRSGRVVDTQYF
- TRBJ1-1 TRBV7-2 TRBD1 TGTGCCAGCAGCTTAGTGTCAGGGGGCTTGAACACTGAAGCTTTCTTT CASSLVSGGLNTEAFF
- TRBJ1-2 TRBV28 - TGTGCCAGCAGTTGGCGCAGTACGTATGGCTACACCTTC CASSWRSTYGYTF
- TRBJ2-7 TRBV7-8 TRBD2 TGTGCCAGCAGCTTCGGGGGGGACTACGAGCAGTACTTC CASSFGGDYEQYF
- TRBJ2-7 TRBV7-2 TRBD1 TGTGCCAGCAGCTTAATCGGGACAGGGGGCGTAAAGGCCTACGAGCAGTACTTC CASSLIGTGGVKAYEQYF
few TRBJ2-3 TRBV5-1 - TGCGCCAGCAGTCTCACCCCCTTGGCCACCAGCACAGATACGCAGTATTTT CASSLTPLATSTDTQYF
- TRBJ2-5 TRBV10-3 - TGTGCCATCAGTGAGTCTGCTAGTCAAGAGACCCAGTACTTC CAISESASQETQYF
- TRBJ2-1 TRBV28 - TGTGCCAGCAGTCAACGGACGGAACTGGTGGGCAATGAGCAGTTCTTC CASSQRTELVGNEQFF
- TRBJ1-1 TRBV18 - TGTGCCAGCTCAAAAGAGGTAGGATGGACTGAAGCTTTCTTT CASSKEVGWTEAFF
once TRBJ1-2 TRBV7-2 TRBD1 TGTGCCAGCAGCTTAGTTACAGGGGTCAAGTATGATGGCTACACCTTC CASSLVTGVKYDGYTF
- TRBJ2-7 TRBV6-1 TRBD1 TGTGCCAGTTGCCCCGGGACAGGGGGCTACGAGCAGTACTTC CASCPGTGGYEQYF